This entry features one T cell receptor beta chain sequence. Antigen unknown. Time point noted: before natalizumab initiation. The T0 samples predate the first natalizumab infusion. This record comes from a study of multiple sclerosis patients with progressive multifocal leukoencephalopathy. Study background: Longitudinal control samples came from natalizumab-treated multiple sclerosis patients without PML.

Points from the study as a whole: Lower normalized Shannon entropy suggested reduced TRB diversity in most PML patients.

Libraries were prepared by immunoSEQ multiplex PCR; TCRdb keeps only in-frame clonotypes and omits some of them. The data show about 30,000 clones, 80% to 95% seen once. Germline CDR1 SGHRS, CDR2 YFSETQ. With 4 bases removed from V and 1 base from J, the gap between germline ends came to 5 bases. The CDR3 is 12 amino acids. The chain has TRBV5-1 and TRBJ2-5, with D unclear. Source material: PBMCs. The TCR was taken from a man younger than 45 with multiple sclerosis. The CDR3 nucleotides are TGCGCCAGCAGCCACAGCCAAGAGACCCAGTACTTC. Its translation: CASSHSQETQYF.